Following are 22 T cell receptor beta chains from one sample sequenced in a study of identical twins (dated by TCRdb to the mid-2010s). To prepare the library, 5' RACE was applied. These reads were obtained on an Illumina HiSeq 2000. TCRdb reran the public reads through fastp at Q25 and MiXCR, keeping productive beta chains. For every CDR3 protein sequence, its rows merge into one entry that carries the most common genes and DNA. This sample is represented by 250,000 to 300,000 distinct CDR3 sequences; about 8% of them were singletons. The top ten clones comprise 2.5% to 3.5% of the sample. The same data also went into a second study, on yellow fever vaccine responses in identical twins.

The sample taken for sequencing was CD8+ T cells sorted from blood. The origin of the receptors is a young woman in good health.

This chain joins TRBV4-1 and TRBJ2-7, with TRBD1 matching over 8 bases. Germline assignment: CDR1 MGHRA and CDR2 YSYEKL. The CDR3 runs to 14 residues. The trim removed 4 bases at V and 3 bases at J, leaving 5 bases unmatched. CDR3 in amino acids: CASSRADRGYEQYF. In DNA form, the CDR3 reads TGCGCCAGCAGCCGGGCTGACAGGGGCTACGAGCAGTACTTC.

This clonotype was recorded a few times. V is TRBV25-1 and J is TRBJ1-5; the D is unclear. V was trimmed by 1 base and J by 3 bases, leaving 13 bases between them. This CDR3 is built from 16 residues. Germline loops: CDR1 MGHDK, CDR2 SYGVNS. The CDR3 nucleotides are TGTGCCAGCAGTGAATCCCCGGGGAGCCTCAATCAGCCCCAGCATTTT. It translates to CASSESPGSLNQPQHF. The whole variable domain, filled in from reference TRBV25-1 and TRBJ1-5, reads EADIYQTPRYLVIGTGKKITLECSQTMGHDKMYWYQQDPGMELHLIHYSYGVNSTEKGDLSSESTVSRIRTEHFPLTLESARPSHTSQYLCASSESPGSLNQPQHFGDGTRLSIL.

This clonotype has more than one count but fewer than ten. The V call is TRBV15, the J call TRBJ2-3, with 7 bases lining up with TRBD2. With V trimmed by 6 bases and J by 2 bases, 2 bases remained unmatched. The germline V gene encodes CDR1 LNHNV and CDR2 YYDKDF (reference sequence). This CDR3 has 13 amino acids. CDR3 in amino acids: CATRERDTDTQYF. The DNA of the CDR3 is TGTGCCACCAGAGAGCGGGACACAGATACGCAGTATTTT.

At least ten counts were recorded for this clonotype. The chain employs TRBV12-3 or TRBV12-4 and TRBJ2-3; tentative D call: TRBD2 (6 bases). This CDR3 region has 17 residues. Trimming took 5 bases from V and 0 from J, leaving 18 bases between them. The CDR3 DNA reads TGTGCCAGCAGTATGGGAAGGGAGGCTATTAGCACAGATACGCAGTATTTT. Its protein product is CASSMGREAISTDTQYF.

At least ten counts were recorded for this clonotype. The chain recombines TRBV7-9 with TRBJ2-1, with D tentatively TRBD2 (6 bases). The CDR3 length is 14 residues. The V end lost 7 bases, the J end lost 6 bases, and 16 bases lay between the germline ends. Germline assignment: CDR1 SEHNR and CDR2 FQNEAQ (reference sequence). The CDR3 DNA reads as TGTGCCAGCAAGGACTATTCTAGCACCAATGAGCAGTTCTTC. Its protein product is CASKDYSSTNEQFF.

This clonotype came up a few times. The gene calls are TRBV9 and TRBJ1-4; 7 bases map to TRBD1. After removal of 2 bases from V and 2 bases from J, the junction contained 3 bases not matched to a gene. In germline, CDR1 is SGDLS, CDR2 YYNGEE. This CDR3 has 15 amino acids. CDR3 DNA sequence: TGTGCCAGCAGCGTGTCAGGGGGGACTAATGAAAAACTGTTTTTT. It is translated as CASSVSGGTNEKLFF.

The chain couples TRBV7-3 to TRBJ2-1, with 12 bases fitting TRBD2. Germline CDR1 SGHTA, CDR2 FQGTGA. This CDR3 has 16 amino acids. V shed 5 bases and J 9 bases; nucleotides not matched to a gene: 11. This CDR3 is CASSRNLAGGPIEQFF. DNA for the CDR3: TGTGCCAGCAGCCGAAATCTAGCGGGGGGGCCTATTGAGCAGTTCTTC.

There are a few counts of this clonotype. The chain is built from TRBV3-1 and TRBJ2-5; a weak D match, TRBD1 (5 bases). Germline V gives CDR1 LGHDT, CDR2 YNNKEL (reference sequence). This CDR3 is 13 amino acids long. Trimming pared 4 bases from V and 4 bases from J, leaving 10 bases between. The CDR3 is CASSRQGLETQYF. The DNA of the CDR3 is TGTGCCAGCAGCCGTCAGGGTTTAGAGACCCAGTACTTC.

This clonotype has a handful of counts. In nucleotides, the CDR3 is TGTGCCAGCAGTTCGCTGTTAGCGGGGGCCTTCTCTGGGGCCAACGTCCTGACTTTC. Residues: CASSSLLAGAFSGANVLTF. The chain links TRBV28 to TRBJ2-6, with TRBD2 matching 9 bases. Losses at the gene ends were 4 bases for V and 0 bases for J; bases not matched to a gene: 10. This CDR3 has 19 amino acids. Per germline, CDR1 MDHEN and CDR2 SYDVKM.

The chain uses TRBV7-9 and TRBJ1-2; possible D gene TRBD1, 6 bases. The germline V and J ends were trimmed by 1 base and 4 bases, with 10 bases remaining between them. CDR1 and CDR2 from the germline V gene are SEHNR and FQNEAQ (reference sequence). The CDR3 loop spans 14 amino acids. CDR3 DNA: TGTGCCAGCAGCTTAGAGGGGGGGGCCTATGGCTACACCTTC. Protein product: CASSLEGGAYGYTF.

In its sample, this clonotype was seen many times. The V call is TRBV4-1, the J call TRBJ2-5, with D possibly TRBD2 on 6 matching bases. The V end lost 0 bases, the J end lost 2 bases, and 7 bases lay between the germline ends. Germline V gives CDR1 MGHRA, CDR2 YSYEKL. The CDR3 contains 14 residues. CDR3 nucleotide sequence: TGCGCCAGCAGCCAAGAGGGGAGGCAAGAGACCCAGTACTTC. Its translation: CASSQEGRQETQYF.

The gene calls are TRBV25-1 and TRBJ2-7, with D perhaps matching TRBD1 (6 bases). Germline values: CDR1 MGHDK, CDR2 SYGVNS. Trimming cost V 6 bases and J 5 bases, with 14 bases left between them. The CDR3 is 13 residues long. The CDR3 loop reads CASSARTGNEQYF. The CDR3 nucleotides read TGTGCCAGCAGCGCCCGTACAGGGAACGAGCAGTACTTC.

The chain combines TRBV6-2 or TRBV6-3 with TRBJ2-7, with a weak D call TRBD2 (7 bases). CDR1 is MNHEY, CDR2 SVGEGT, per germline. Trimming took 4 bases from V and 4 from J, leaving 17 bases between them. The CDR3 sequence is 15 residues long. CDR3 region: CASSSLIGGRYEQYF. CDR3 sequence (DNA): TGTGCCAGCAGTTCTCTAATCGGGGGGCGGTACGAGCAGTACTTC.

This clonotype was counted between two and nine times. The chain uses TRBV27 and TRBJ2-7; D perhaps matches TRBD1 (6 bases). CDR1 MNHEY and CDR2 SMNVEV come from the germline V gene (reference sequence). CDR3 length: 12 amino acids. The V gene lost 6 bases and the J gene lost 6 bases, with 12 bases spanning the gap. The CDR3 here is CASSYRGSEQYF. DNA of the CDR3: TGTGCCAGCAGCTATAGGGGGAGCGAGCAGTACTTC.

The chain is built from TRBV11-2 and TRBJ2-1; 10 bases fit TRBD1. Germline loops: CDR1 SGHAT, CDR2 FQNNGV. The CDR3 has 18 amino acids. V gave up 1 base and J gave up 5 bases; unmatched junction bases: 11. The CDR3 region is CASSLGLSGTGEDNEQFF. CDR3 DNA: TGTGCCAGCAGCTTAGGACTGAGCGGGACAGGGGAGGACAATGAGCAGTTCTTC.

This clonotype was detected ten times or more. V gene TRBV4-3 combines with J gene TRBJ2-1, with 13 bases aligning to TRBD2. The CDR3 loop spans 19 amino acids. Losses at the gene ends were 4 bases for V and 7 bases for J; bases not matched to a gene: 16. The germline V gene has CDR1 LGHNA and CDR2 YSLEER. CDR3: CASSPGTGRLAGGLNEQFF. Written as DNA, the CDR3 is TGCGCCAGCAGCCCTGGGACAGGGAGACTAGCGGGAGGTCTGAATGAGCAGTTCTTC.

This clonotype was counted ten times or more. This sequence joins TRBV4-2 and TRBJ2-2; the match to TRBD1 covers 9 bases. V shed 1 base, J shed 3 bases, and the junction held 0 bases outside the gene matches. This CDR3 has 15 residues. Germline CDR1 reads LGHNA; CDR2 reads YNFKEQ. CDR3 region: CASSQGQGDTGELFF. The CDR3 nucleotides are TGTGCCAGCAGCCAAGGACAGGGGGACACCGGGGAGCTGTTTTTT.

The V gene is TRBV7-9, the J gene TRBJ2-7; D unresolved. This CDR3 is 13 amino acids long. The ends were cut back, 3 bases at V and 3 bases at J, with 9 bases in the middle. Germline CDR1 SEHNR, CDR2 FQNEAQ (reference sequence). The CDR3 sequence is CASSLSARYEQYF. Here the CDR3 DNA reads TGTGCCAGCAGCTTGTCGGCCCGCTACGAGCAGTACTTC.

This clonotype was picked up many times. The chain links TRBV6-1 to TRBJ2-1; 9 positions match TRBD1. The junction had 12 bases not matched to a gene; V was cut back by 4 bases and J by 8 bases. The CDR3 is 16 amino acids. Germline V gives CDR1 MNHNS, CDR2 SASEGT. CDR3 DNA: TGTGCCAGCAGTGCCGCCCCGGGACAGGGTTTCTATGAGCAGTTCTTC. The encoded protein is CASSAAPGQGFYEQFF.

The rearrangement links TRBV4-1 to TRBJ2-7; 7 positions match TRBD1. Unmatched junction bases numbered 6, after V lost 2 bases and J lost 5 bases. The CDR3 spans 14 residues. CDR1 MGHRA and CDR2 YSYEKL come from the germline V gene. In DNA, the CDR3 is TGCGCCAGCAGCCAACCTCGACAGGGTCACGAGCAGTACTTC. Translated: CASSQPRQGHEQYF.

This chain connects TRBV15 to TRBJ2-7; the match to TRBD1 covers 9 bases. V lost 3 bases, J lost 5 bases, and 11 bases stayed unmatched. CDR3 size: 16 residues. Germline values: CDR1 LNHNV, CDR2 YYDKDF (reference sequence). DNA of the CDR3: TGTGCCACCAGCAGCCCCACCGGGACAGGGAGGCACGAGCAGTACTTC. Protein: CATSSPTGTGRHEQYF. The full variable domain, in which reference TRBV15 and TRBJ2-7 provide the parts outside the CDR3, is DAMVIQNPRYQVTQFGKPVTLSCSQTLNHNVMYWYQQKSSQAPKLLFHYYDKDFNNEADTPDNFQSRRPNTSFCFLDIRSPGLGDTAMYLCATSSPTGTGRHEQYFGPGTRLTVT.

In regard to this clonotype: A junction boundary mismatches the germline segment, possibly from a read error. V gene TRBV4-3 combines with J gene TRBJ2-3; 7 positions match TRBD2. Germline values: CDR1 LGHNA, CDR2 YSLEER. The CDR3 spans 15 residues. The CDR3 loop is CASSQGVTSTYTQYF. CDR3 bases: TGCGCCAGCAGCCAAGGGGTGACTAGCACATATACGCAGTATTTT.